These 27 T cell receptor beta chains were all obtained from the same sample, sequenced in a study of cytomegalovirus exposure and HLA in healthy donors (dated by TCRdb to about 2017). The library was prepared using the immunoSEQ multiplex PCR assay. The multiplex PCR relied on a mix of 60 forward primers for TCR Vbeta segments and 13 reverse primers for TCR Jbeta segments. Imported from immuneACCESS, the table was reduced by TCRdb to in-frame sequences with V and J called. These copies leave out some clones; in studies compared against another copy, an unresolved V gene accounts for under half, and the cause of the remainder is not known. Recorded for this sample are some 90,000 clones; roughly 70% of them occurred a single time. The ten biggest clones cover roughly 3% of the sample. Specimen: PBMCs. The receptors derive from a man between 40 and 49 years old in good health and CMV-seronegative.

The V call is TRBV13, the J call TRBJ1-4; 8 bases match TRBD1. The CDR3 spans 19 residues. The germline V gene has CDR1 PRHDT and CDR2 FYEKMQ (reference sequence). V dropped 0 bases and J dropped 0; count of bases not matched to a gene: 9. CDR3 DNA sequence: TGTGCCAGCAGCTTAGGGCCTCAGGGGGCTCATGCAACTAATGAAAAACTGTTTTTT. As protein: CASSLGPQGAHATNEKLFF.

V and J are TRBV27 and TRBJ1-5; 9 bases line up with TRBD1. The V gene end was trimmed by 2 bases and the J gene end by 5 bases; junction bases not matched to a gene: 4. This CDR3 comprises 15 residues. Looked up from germline, CDR1 is MNHEY and CDR2 is SMNVEV (reference sequence). CDR3 nucleotide sequence: TGTGCCAGCAGTTTAGAGGGACAGGGTTATCAGCCCCAGCATTTT. This codes for CASSLEGQGYQPQHF.

This chain joins TRBV25-1 and TRBJ1-1; D is ambiguous. The CDR3 contains 14 residues. Germline CDR1 reads MGHDK; CDR2 reads SYGVNS. V was shortened by 3 bases and J by 0 bases, with 8 bases between the two germline ends. The chain's CDR3 is CASSDSHMNTEAFF. The CDR3 DNA reads as TGTGCCAGCAGTGATTCTCACATGAACACTGAAGCTTTCTTT.

The chain carries TRBV5-6 and TRBJ2-7, with 8 bases fitting TRBD2. The CDR3 covers 16 residues. Germline values: CDR1 SGHDT, CDR2 YYEEEE. V lost 2 bases, J lost 5 bases, and 12 bases stayed unmatched. The CDR3 DNA follows: TGTGCCAGCAGCTTATTTACTAGCGGACATACTAACGAGCAGTACTTC. Amino acid sequence: CASSLFTSGHTNEQYF.

The rearrangement uses TRBV5-5 and TRBJ1-4; D possibly corresponds to TRBD1 (5 bases). This CDR3 comprises 14 residues. CDR1 SGHKS and CDR2 YYEKEE come from the germline V gene (reference sequence). Trimming shortened V by 1 base and J by 12 bases, and 16 bases separated the two germline ends. CDR3 protein: CASSLLGGSIELFF. The CDR3 bases are TGTGCCAGCAGCTTGCTCGGGGGTTCAATAGAACTGTTTTTT.

Ten or more counts support this clone. The gene calls are TRBV6-5 and TRBJ2-6; no clear D gene. In germline, CDR1 is MNHEY, CDR2 SVGAGI. V lost 5 bases, J lost 0 bases, and 8 bases lay in between. This CDR3 spans 15 amino acids. The CDR3 DNA follows: TGTGCCAGCAGTCCTACCTCCTCTGGGGCCAACGTCCTGACTTTC. This gives the protein CASSPTSSGANVLTF.

The chain joins TRBV6-5 to TRBJ1-2; D call uncertain. Per germline, CDR1 MNHEY and CDR2 SVGAGI. The CDR3 sequence is 15 residues long. Trimming shortened V by 6 bases and J by 6 bases, and 20 bases separated the two germline ends. The DNA for the CDR3 is TGTGCCAGCAGGGAGCGGCGTGGGTTGATTGATGGCTACACCTTC. It translates to CASRERRGLIDGYTF.

This clone was counted between two and nine times. This chain links TRBV7-9 with TRBJ1-2; the D gene is possibly TRBD1 (6 bases). This CDR3 has 15 amino acids. Trimming removed 4 bases at V and 2 bases at J, with 14 bases between. Germline CDR1 is SEHNR and CDR2 is FQNEAQ (reference sequence). CDR3 loop: CASSSRQASNYGYTF. As DNA, the CDR3 is TGTGCCAGCAGCTCAAGACAGGCCTCGAACTATGGCTACACCTTC.

J is TRBJ1-3 and V is TRBV27; the D gene is possibly TRBD1 (5 bases). The CDR3 consists of 15 residues. V dropped 3 bases and J dropped 1 base, with 10 bases sitting between them. CDR1 is MNHEY, CDR2 SMNVEV, per germline (reference sequence). The CDR3 coding sequence is TGTGCCAGCAGTTTCCGCTCAGGGTCTGGAAACACCATATATTTT. Protein sequence: CASSFRSGSGNTIYF.

This CDR3 is CAWSLDRGIYGYTF. The CDR3, as DNA: TGTGCCTGGAGTCTCGACAGGGGAATCTATGGCTACACCTTC. The V gene is TRBV30, the J gene TRBJ1-2, with 8 bases that match TRBD1. This CDR3 is 14 amino acids long. Germline assignment: CDR1 GTSNPN and CDR2 SVGIG (reference sequence). V shed 2 bases, J shed 4 bases, and the junction held 6 bases outside the gene matches. Full variable domain (missing parts from reference TRBV30 and TRBJ1-2): SQTIHQWPATLVQPVGSPLSLECTVEGTSNPNLYWYRQAAGRGLQLLFYSVGIGQISSEVPQNLSASRPQDRQFILSSKKLLLSDSGFYLCAWSLDRGIYGYTFGSGTRLTVV.

The chain employs TRBV4-2 and TRBJ2-5; tentatively, D is TRBD1 (6 bases). V was cut by 4 bases and J by 2 bases, with 11 bases left in between. This CDR3 comprises 14 residues. Germline lookup yields CDR1 LGHNA and CDR2 YNFKEQ. DNA of the CDR3: TGTGCCAGCAGCCTGGGGGCAAGGCAAGAGACCCAGTACTTC. The encoded protein is CASSLGARQETQYF.

The chain employs TRBV2 and TRBJ2-2, with TRBD2 as a possible D gene (5 bases). This CDR3 has 15 amino acids. Germline V lookup: CDR1 SNHLY, CDR2 FYNNEI. Trimming stripped 2 bases from V and 7 bases from J, with 14 bases between. CDR3 loop: CASSERNFGGGELFF. CDR3 in DNA: TGTGCCAGCAGTGAAAGAAACTTTGGAGGCGGGGAGCTGTTTTTT. The variable domain in full, completed from reference TRBV2 and TRBJ2-2, reads EPEVTQTPSHQVTQMGQEVILRCVPISNHLYFYWYRQILGQKVEFLVSFYNNEISEKSEIFDDQFSVERPDGSNFTLKIRSTKLEDSAMYFCASSERNFGGGELFFGEGSRLTVL.

This chain connects TRBV7-9 to TRBJ1-1, with D possibly matching TRBD1 (6 bases). The germline V and J ends were trimmed by 5 bases and 1 base, with 11 bases remaining between them. There are 14 residues in the CDR3. Germline CDR1 reads SEHNR; CDR2 reads FQNEAQ (reference sequence). CDR3 amino acids: CASSLQGTNTEAFF. CDR3 DNA sequence: TGTGCCAGCAGCCTACAGGGCACGAACACTGAAGCTTTCTTT.

The chain carries TRBV6-5 and TRBJ2-5, with TRBD2 identical over 9 bases. V trimming: 6 bases; J trimming: 9 bases; junction bases outside the gene matches: 8. The CDR3 runs 13 residues. The germline V gene has CDR1 MNHEY and CDR2 SVGAGI. The CDR3 region is CASSGTSIAAQYF. The CDR3 region has the DNA TGTGCCAGCAGCGGGACTAGCATTGCGGCCCAGTACTTC.

The genes are TRBV9 and TRBJ1-3; D possibly corresponds to TRBD1 (6 bases). The V end lost 4 bases, the J end lost 0 bases, and 11 bases lay between the germline ends. CDR1 SGDLS and CDR2 YYNGEE come from the germline V gene. This CDR3 region has 15 residues. The CDR3 DNA is TGTGCCAGCAGCCCCGGACAGAGCTCTGGAAACACCATATATTTT. It encodes CASSPGQSSGNTIYF.

The chain employs TRBV7-3 and TRBJ1-2; D possibly corresponds to TRBD1 (5 bases). This CDR3 has 14 amino acids. Germline lookup yields CDR1 SGHTA and CDR2 FQGTGA. V was cut by 5 bases and J by 0 bases, with 10 bases left in between. The CDR3 DNA is TGTGCCAGCAGCAGGGCAGGGACTAACTATGGCTACACCTTC. It encodes CASSRAGTNYGYTF. Filled out from reference TRBV7-3 and TRBJ1-2, the complete variable domain reads GAGVSQTPSNKVTEKGKYVELRCDPISGHTALYWYRQSLGQGPEFLIYFQGTGAADDSGLPNDRFFAVRPEGSVSTLKIQRTERGDSAVYLCASSRAGTNYGYTFGSGTRLTVV.

V usage is TRBV6-6 and J usage is TRBJ1-1; TRBD1 is a possible D gene (5 bases). V was shortened by 7 bases and J by 0 bases, with 9 bases between the two germline ends. This CDR3 comprises 13 residues. CDR1 is MNHNY and CDR2 is SVGAGI in the germline V gene (reference sequence). The CDR3 here is CASNVQVNTEAFF. CDR3 nucleotides: TGTGCCAGCAACGTACAGGTGAACACTGAAGCTTTCTTT.

The gene calls are TRBV2 and TRBJ1-1; 7 bases agree with TRBD1. J lost 4 bases, V lost 7 bases, and 6 bases had no gene match. Per germline, CDR1 SNHLY and CDR2 FYNNEI. The CDR3 sequence is 13 residues long. The CDR3 DNA reads as TGTGCCAGCAATAGGGGGCTGGGCACTGAAGCTTTCTTT. Protein product: CASNRGLGTEAFF. Filled out from reference TRBV2 and TRBJ1-1, the complete variable domain reads EPEVTQTPSHQVTQMGQEVILRCVPISNHLYFYWYRQILGQKVEFLVSFYNNEISEKSEIFDDQFSVERPDGSNFTLKIRSTKLEDSAMYFCASNRGLGTEAFFGQGTRLTVV.

The CDR3 sequence is CSVCTGFNTGELFF. CDR3 DNA: TGCAGCGTCTGTACAGGGTTCAACACCGGGGAGCTGTTTTTT. This chain connects TRBV29-1 to TRBJ2-2; D might be TRBD1 (6 bases). This CDR3 contains 14 residues. CDR1 and CDR2 from the germline V gene are SQVTM and ANQGSEA. The ends were cut back, 6 bases at V and 2 bases at J, with 13 bases in the middle.

The rearrangement uses TRBV4-2 and TRBJ2-5; D not certain. The end of the DNA is better explained by TRBJ2-7, so the J call may be wrong. The CDR3 consists of 16 residues. CDR1 and CDR2 from the germline V gene are LGHNA and YNFKEQ. The CDR3, as DNA: TGTGCCAGCAGCCAAGTTGTGGCGGAAGCCTCCTACGAGCAGTACTTC. Translating gives CASSQVVAEASYEQYF.

V and J are TRBV18 and TRBJ1-5; the match to TRBD1 covers 7 bases. The V gene's germline CDR1 is KGHSH and CDR2 LQKENI. Trimming removed 4 bases from V and 6 bases from J; junction bases left unmatched: 9. This CDR3 has 15 residues. Here the CDR3 reads CASSRADRPGQPQHF. As DNA, the CDR3 is TGTGCCAGCTCACGGGCGGACAGGCCCGGTCAGCCCCAGCATTTT.

The CDR3, as DNA: TGCGCCAGCAGCTTGTCGGAGACCCAGTACTTC. This encodes CASSLSETQYF. The chain combines TRBV5-1 with TRBJ2-5; D gene ambiguous. CDR1 SGHRS and CDR2 YFSETQ come from the germline V gene. This CDR3 region has 11 residues. V dropped 1 base and J dropped 5 bases, with 3 bases sitting between them.

This chain links TRBV6-6 with TRBJ2-5; possible D gene TRBD2, 5 bases. This CDR3 region has 15 residues. Germline-derived CDR1 and CDR2 are MNHNY and SVGAGI (reference sequence). The ends were cut back, 0 bases at V and 6 bases at J, with 14 bases in the middle. DNA of the CDR3: TGTGCCAGCAGTTACTCGATGACCGGGGAGAAGACCCAGTACTTC. It encodes CASSYSMTGEKTQYF.

This sequence joins TRBV9 and TRBJ2-2, with a tentative D call TRBD2 (6 bases). Germline values: CDR1 SGDLS, CDR2 YYNGEE. V shed 5 bases and J shed 5 bases, with 10 bases lying between them. The CDR3 contains 13 residues. The CDR3 protein is CASSLGGTGELFF. CDR3 sequence (DNA): TGTGCCAGCAGTCTAGGAGGGACCGGGGAGCTGTTTTTT.

The V and J genes are TRBV7-9 and TRBJ2-5, with TRBD2 identical over 7 bases. The V segment lost 11 bases and the J segment 3 bases; nucleotides outside the gene matches: 6. The CDR3 extends over 12 amino acids. CDR1 SEHNR and CDR2 FQNEAQ come from the germline V gene (reference sequence). CDR3 sequence: CALGGDEETQYF. CDR3 nucleotides: TGTGCCCTTGGGGGGGATGAAGAGACCCAGTACTTC.

In its sample, this clone was seen a few times. This sequence joins TRBV30 and TRBJ2-2; D is possibly TRBD1 (5 bases). Germline V lookup: CDR1 GTSNPN, CDR2 SVGIG (reference sequence). The CDR3 contains 12 residues. V lost 4 bases to trimming and J lost 6 bases, with 9 bases between them. The CDR3 nucleotides are TGTGCCTGGAAAGGGGCTGCCGGGGAGCTGTTTTTT. Amino acids: CAWKGAAGELFF. Full variable domain (remainder filled in from reference TRBV30 and TRBJ2-2): SQTIHQWPATLVQPVGSPLSLECTVEGTSNPNLYWYRQAAGRGLQLLFYSVGIGQISSEVPQNLSASRPQDRQFILSSKKLLLSDSGFYLCAWKGAAGELFFGEGSRLTVL.

This chain links TRBV7-9 with TRBJ1-5, with a tentative D call TRBD1 (6 bases). This CDR3 comprises 16 residues. From germline, CDR1 is SEHNR and CDR2 FQNEAQ (reference sequence). The V and J ends lost 1 base and 1 base respectively, with 11 bases between them. In DNA, the CDR3 is TGTGCCAGCAGCTTAGTTGGCAGGGGAAGCAATCAGCCCCAGCATTTT. This codes for CASSLVGRGSNQPQHF.